This entry features one T cell receptor (beta chain) sequence. Its antigen is undetermined. The CDR3 contains 14 residues. Trimming took 4 bases from V and 2 from J, leaving 11 bases between them. CDR1 and CDR2 (germline): SNHLY, FYNNEI. Assay used: immunoSEQ multiplex PCR; TCRdb lists only in-frame clones, some missing. The profile shows about 130,000 clones, 80% to 90% of them singletons. The data belong to a study of T cell responses to AZD1222 COVID-19 vaccine. Whole-study results and caveats: The number of AZD1222 recipients seropositive at baseline was only 5 to 7.

The sample consisted of peripheral blood, taken on day 0 of AZD1222 vaccination. This clonotype was obtained from an adult in good health. V and J are TRBV2 and TRBJ1-2, with D unresolved. CDR3 sequence: CASSGSTPNYGYTF. CDR3 nucleotides: TGTGCCAGCAGTGGGTCGACACCGAACTATGGCTACACCTTC.